In its sample, the clone carrying this T cell receptor (beta chain) was seen a few times. The germline CDR1 and CDR2 sequences are LNHDA and SQIVND (reference sequence). The CDR3 has 14 amino acids. V shed 5 bases and J shed 2 bases, with 12 bases lying between them. Data came from immunoSEQ multiplex PCR; TCRdb stores just in-frame clones and leaves some out. The sample shows 200,000 to 250,000 clones, about nine tenths of them seen only once. This entry is derived from a study of blood T cell repertoires in COVID-19. The chain combines TRBV19 with TRBJ1-1; D gene unclear. This TCR came from a man younger than 40 in a cohort exposed to, infected with or recovered from COVID-19 (not recorded which). Material: PBMCs or T cells enriched from blood (not recorded which). DNA of the CDR3: TGTGCCAGTAGTGTAACTAAGCAAAACACTGAAGCTTTCTTT. Amino acid sequence: CASSVTKQNTEAFF. Drawing the rest from reference TRBV19 and TRBJ1-1, the complete variable domain is DGGITQSPKYLFRKEGQNVTLSCEQNLNHDAMYWYRQDPGQGLRLIYYSQIVNDFQKGDIAEGYSVSREKKESFPLTVTSAQKNPTAFYLCASSVTKQNTEAFFGQGTRLTVV.